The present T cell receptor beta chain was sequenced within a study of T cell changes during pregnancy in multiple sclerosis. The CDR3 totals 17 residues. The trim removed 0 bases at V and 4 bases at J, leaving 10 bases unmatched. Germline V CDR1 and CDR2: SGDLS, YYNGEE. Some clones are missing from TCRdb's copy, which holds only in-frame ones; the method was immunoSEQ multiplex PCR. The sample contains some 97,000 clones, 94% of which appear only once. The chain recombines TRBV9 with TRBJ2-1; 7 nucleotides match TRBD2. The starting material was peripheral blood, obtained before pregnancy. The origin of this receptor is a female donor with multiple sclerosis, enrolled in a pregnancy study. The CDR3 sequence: CASSVAWSLAEYNEQFF. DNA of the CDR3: TGTGCCAGCAGCGTAGCATGGAGTCTAGCGGAATACAATGAGCAGTTCTTC.